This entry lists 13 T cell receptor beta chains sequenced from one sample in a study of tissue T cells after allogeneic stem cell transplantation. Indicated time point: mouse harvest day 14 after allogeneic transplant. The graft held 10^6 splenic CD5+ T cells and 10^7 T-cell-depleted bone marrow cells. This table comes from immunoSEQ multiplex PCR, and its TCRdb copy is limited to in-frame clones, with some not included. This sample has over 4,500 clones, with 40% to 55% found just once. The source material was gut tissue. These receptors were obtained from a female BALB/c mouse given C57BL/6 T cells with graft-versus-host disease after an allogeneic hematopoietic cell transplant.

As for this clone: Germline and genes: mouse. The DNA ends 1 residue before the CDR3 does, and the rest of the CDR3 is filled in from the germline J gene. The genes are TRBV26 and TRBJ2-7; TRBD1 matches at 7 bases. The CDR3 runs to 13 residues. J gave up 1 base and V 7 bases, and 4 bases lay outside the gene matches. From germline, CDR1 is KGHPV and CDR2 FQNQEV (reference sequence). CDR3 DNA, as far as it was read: TGTGCCAGCACCTGGGACAGTTCCTATGAACAGTAC. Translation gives CASTWDSSYEQY. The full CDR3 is CASTWDSSYEQYF.

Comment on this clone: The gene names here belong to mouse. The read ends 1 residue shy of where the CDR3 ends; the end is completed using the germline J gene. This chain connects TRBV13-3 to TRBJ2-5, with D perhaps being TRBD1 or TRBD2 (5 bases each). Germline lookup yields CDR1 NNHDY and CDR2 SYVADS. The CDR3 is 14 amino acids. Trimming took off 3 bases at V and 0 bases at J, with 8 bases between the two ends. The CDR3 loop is CASSGGANQDTQYF. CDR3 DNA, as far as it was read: TGTGCCAGCAGTGGAGGGGCCAACCAAGACACCCAGTAC.

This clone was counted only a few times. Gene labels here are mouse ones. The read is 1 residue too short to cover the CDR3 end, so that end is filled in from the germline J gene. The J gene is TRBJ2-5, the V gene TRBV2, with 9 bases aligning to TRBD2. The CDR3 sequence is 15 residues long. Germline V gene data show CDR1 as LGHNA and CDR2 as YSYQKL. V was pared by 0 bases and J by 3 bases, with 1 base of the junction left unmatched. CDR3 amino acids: CASSQDGTGQDTQYF. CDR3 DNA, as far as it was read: TGTGCCAGCAGCCAAGATGGGACTGGGCAAGACACCCAGTAC.

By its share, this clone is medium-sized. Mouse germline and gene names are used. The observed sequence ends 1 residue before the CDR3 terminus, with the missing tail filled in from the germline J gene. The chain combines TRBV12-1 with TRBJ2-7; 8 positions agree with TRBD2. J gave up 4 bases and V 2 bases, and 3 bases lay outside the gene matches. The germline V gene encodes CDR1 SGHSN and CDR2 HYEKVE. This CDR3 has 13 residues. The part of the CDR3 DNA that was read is TGTGCCAGCTCTCGGGCTGGGGGGTATGAACAGTAC. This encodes CASSRAGGYEQY. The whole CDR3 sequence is CASSRAGGYEQYF.

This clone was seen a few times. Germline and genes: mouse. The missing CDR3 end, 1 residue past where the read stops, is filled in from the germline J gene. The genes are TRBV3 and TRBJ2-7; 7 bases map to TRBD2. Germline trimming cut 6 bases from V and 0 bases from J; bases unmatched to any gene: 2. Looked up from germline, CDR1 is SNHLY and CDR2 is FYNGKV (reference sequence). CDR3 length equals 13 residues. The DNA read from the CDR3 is TGTGCCAGCAGTCGACTGGGCTCCTATGAACAGTAC. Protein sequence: CASSRLGSYEQY. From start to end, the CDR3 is CASSRLGSYEQYF.

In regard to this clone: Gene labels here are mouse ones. This chain's CDR3 is CASSLEGAGDTQYF. The CDR3 DNA, read in part, is TGTGCCAGCAGTCTGGAGGGGGCGGGAGACACCCAGTAC. This chain joins TRBV26 and TRBJ2-5; perhaps TRBD1 as D (7 bases). The sequenced fragment ends 1 residue before the CDR3 boundary, so the rest is inferred from the germline J gene. V lost 2 bases to trimming and J lost 5 bases, with 11 bases between them. The CDR3 covers 14 residues. CDR1 KGHPV and CDR2 FQNQEV come from the germline V gene (reference sequence).

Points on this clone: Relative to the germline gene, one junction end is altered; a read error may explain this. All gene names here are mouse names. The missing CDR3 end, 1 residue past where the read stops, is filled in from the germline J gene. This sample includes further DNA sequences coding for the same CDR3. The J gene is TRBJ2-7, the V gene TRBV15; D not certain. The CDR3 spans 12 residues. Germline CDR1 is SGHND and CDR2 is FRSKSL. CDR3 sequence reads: CASSLDGHEQYF. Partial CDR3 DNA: TGTGCCAGCAGCTTAGACGGGCATGAACAGTAC.

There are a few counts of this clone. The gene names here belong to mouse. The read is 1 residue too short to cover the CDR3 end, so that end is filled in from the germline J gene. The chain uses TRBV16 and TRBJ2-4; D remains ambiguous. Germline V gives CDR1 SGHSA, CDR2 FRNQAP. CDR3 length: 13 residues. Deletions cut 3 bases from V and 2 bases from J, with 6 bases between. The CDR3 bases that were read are TGTGCAAGCAGCTTGGGGATTCAAAACACCTTGTAC. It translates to CASSLGIQNTLY. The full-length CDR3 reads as CASSLGIQNTLYF.

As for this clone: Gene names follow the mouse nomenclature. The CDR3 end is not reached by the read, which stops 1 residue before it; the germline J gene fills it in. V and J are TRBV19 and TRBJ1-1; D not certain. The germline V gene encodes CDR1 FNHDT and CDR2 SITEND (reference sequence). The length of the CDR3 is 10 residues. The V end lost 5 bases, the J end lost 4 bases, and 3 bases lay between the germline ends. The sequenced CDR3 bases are TGTGCCAGCAGGAGCACAGAAGTCTTC. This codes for CASRSTEVF. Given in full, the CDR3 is CASRSTEVFF.

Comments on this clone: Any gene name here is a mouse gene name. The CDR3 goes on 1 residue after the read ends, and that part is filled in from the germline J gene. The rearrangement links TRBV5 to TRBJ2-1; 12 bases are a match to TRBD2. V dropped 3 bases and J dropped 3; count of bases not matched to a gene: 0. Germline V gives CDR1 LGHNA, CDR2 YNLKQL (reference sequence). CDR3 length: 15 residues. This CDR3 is CASSQDWGGYAEQFF. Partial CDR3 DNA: TGTGCCAGCAGCCAGGACTGGGGGGGCTATGCTGAGCAGTTC.

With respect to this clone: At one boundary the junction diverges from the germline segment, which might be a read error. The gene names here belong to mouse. CDR3: CPSSSGQTNESLFF. The sequenced part of the CDR3 DNA is TGTCCCAGCAGCTCAGGGCAGACCAACGAAAGCTTATTT. The chain has TRBV13-1 and TRBJ1-4; D is perhaps TRBD1 (5 bases). The observed sequence ends 1 residue before the CDR3 terminus, with the missing tail filled in from the germline J gene. The germline CDR1 and CDR2 sequences are NSHNY and SYGAGN. The CDR3 contains 14 residues.

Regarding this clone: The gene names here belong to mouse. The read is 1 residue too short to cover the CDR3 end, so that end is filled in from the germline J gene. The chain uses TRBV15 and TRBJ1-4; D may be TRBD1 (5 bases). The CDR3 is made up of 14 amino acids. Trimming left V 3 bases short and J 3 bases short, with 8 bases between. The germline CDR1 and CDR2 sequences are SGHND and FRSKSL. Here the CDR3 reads CASSLGGTNERLFF. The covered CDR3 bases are TGTGCCAGCAGTTTGGGGGGGACCAACGAAAGATTATTT.

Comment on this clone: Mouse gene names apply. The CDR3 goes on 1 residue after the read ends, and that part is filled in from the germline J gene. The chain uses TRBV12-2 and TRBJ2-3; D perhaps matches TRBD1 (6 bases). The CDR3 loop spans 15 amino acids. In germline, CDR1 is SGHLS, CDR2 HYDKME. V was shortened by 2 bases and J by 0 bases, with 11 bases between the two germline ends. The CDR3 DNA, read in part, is TGTGCCAGCTCTCCCGGGACAACTAGTGCAGAAACGCTGTAT. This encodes CASSPGTTSAETLY. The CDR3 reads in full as CASSPGTTSAETLYF.